A single sample gave rise to the 17 T cell receptor beta chains below, sequenced in a study of OX40 agonist ivuxolimab in advanced cancers. Clones were read by immunoSEQ multiplex PCR, and TCRdb kept only the in-frame ones, dropping some. The sample contains some 50,000 clones, 90% of which appear only once. The sample in question was CD4+ or CD8+ T cells sorted from blood, obtained in a trial of the OX40 agonist ivuxolimab. The receptors come from an adult with an advanced solid tumor such as melanoma, head and neck, liver or kidney cancer.

V gene TRBV19 combines with J gene TRBJ2-5; D ambiguous. Per the germline V gene, CDR1 is LNHDA and CDR2 is SQIVND (reference sequence). CDR3 length equals 13 residues. Trimming removed 5 bases at V and 0 bases at J, with 7 bases between. Written as DNA, the CDR3 is TGTGCCAGTAGTTTGGCGGACCAAGAGACCCAGTACTTC. This sequence encodes CASSLADQETQYF.

This clone was counted once. V usage is TRBV2 and J usage is TRBJ2-3; 7 bases are shared with TRBD2. CDR1 and CDR2 from the germline V gene are SNHLY and FYNNEI. The CDR3 has 14 residues. V shed 8 bases and J 3 bases; nucleotides not matched to a gene: 8. The CDR3 loop is CASLREIGTDTQYF. DNA for the CDR3: TGTGCCAGCCTGCGGGAGATCGGGACAGATACGCAGTATTTT.

The chain uses TRBV6-5 and TRBJ2-7; D unresolved. The CDR3 is 11 amino acids. Trimming stripped 5 bases from V and 7 bases from J, with 9 bases between. From germline, CDR1 is MNHEY and CDR2 SVGAGI. The CDR3: CASSLNGEQYF. In nucleotides, the CDR3 is TGTGCCAGCAGTCTGAATGGGGAGCAGTACTTC.

The V gene is TRBV4-1, the J gene TRBJ2-5; TRBD2 aligns across 9 bases. The CDR3 is made up of 15 amino acids. Germline assignment: CDR1 MGHRA and CDR2 YSYEKL. Trimming removed 2 bases from V and 4 bases from J; junction bases left unmatched: 5. CDR3 nucleotides: TGCGCCAGCAGCCAATTAGCGGGAGTCGGAGAGACCCAGTACTTC. This encodes CASSQLAGVGETQYF.

In this sample, this clone turned up a few times. The rearrangement uses TRBV7-6 and TRBJ1-3; D not resolved. The CDR3 consists of 15 residues. Trimming cost V 0 bases and J 2 bases, with 8 bases left between them. Germline V gives CDR1 SGHVS, CDR2 FNYEAQ. The DNA of the CDR3 is TGTGCCAGCAGCTTAGCTGAAGCTGCTGGAAACACCATATATTTT. Amino acid sequence: CASSLAEAAGNTIYF.

The chain uses TRBV10-3 and TRBJ2-7; a possible D gene is TRBD2 (6 bases). This CDR3 comprises 12 residues. CDR1 is ENHRY, CDR2 SYGVKD, per germline. The V gene lost 11 bases and the J gene lost 5 bases, with 16 bases spanning the gap. CDR3 protein: CASVGGGHEQYF. The CDR3 coding sequence is TGTGCCTCCGTGGGGGGTGGCCACGAGCAGTACTTC.

The chain links TRBV7-8 to TRBJ2-3; D not resolved. V lost 5 bases, J lost 4 bases, and 13 bases lay in between. This CDR3 region has 14 residues. Germline V gives CDR1 SGHVS, CDR2 FQNEAQ. The CDR3 protein is CASSPPGRPDTQYF. The CDR3 coding sequence is TGTGCCAGCAGCCCCCCGGGCCGCCCAGATACGCAGTATTTT.

The J gene is TRBJ2-1, the V gene TRBV5-4; 10 nucleotides agree with TRBD1. CDR1 and CDR2 from the germline V gene are SGHNT and YYREEE (reference sequence). V was pared by 4 bases and J by 7 bases, with 2 bases of the junction left unmatched. There are 13 residues in the CDR3. The chain's CDR3 is CASSRGQGNEQFF. CDR3 DNA sequence: TGTGCCAGCAGCAGGGGACAGGGGAATGAGCAGTTCTTC. Looking up the rest from reference TRBV5-4 and TRBJ2-1 gives the full variable domain: ETGVTQSPTHLIKTRGQQVTLRCSSQSGHNTVSWYQQALGQGPQFIFQYYREEENGRGNFPPRFSGLQFPNYSSELNVNALELDDSALYLCASSRGQGNEQFFGPGTRLTVL.

This sequence joins TRBV7-6 and TRBJ1-1, with TRBD1 identical over 7 bases. CDR1 and CDR2 from the germline V gene are SGHVS and FNYEAQ. The CDR3 runs to 16 residues. Trimming cost V 3 bases and J 3 bases; bases outside gene matches: 10. The CDR3 DNA reads as TGTGCCAGCAGCTTCCCGACAGGGCGTCTGGACACTGAAGCTTTCTTT. Translated, it gives CASSFPTGRLDTEAFF.

The chain uses TRBV25-1 and TRBJ1-4; D gene ambiguous. CDR3 size: 13 residues. V dropped 8 bases and J dropped 12 bases, with 19 bases sitting between them. Looked up from germline, CDR1 is MGHDK and CDR2 is SYGVNS. The CDR3 here is CASGQEGPRELFF. The CDR3 nucleotides are TGTGCCAGCGGGCAAGAAGGGCCAAGGGAACTGTTTTTT.

The CDR3 is CAWGSGEKLFF. The CDR3 region has the DNA TGTGCCTGGGGTTCAGGTGAAAAACTGTTTTTT. The chain recombines TRBV30 with TRBJ1-4; D remains unclear. V lost 5 bases, J lost 7 bases, and 8 bases lay in between. Germline lookup yields CDR1 GTSNPN and CDR2 SVGIG (reference sequence). CDR3 length equals 11 residues.

The chain is built from TRBV5-1 and TRBJ1-4; 10 positions match TRBD1. Losses at the gene ends were 0 bases for V and 8 bases for J; bases not matched to a gene: 7. Germline V lookup: CDR1 SGHRS, CDR2 YFSETQ. This CDR3 is built from 16 residues. DNA of the CDR3: TGCGCCAGCAGCTTGGGTCTCCGGGACAGGGGAGAAAAACTGTTTTTT. Translated, it gives CASSLGLRDRGEKLFF.

The gene calls are TRBV12-5 and TRBJ2-7, with 7 bases that match TRBD2. The ends lost 5 bases at V and 4 bases at J; junction bases unmatched: 17. The CDR3 sequence is 17 residues long. Germline-derived CDR1 and CDR2 are LGHNT and FRNRAP. CDR3 residues: CASGPEGSGTTRYEQYF. In nucleotides, the CDR3 is TGTGCTAGTGGTCCGGAGGGTTCCGGGACTACCCGGTACGAGCAGTACTTC.

This rearrangement joins TRBV10-3 to TRBJ2-7, with TRBD1 identical over 8 bases. Germline CDR1 reads ENHRY; CDR2 reads SYGVKD. The V segment lost 4 bases and the J segment 5 bases; nucleotides outside the gene matches: 4. The CDR3 is made up of 13 amino acids. The chain's CDR3 is CAISGGQVDEQYF. The CDR3 DNA follows: TGTGCCATCAGTGGGGGACAGGTAGACGAGCAGTACTTC.

The chain is built from TRBV7-9 and TRBJ2-2, with 8 bases fitting TRBD1. V trimming: 2 bases; J trimming: 6 bases; junction bases outside the gene matches: 5. The V gene's germline CDR1 is SEHNR and CDR2 FQNEAQ (reference sequence). CDR3 size: 15 residues. In DNA form, the CDR3 reads TGTGCCAGCAGCTTAATCAGGGGGCAGGCCGGGGAGCTGTTTTTT. It translates to CASSLIRGQAGELFF. Complete variable domain (other parts from reference TRBV7-9 and TRBJ2-2): DTGVSQNPRHKITKRGQNVTFRCDPISEHNRLYWYRQTLGQGPEFLTYFQNEAQLEKSRLLSDRFSAERPKGSFSTLEIQRTEQGDSAMYLCASSLIRGQAGELFFGEGSRLTVL.

This clone was seen only a few times. V usage is TRBV19 and J usage is TRBJ2-2; D assignment may be TRBD1 or TRBD2 (5 bases each). The ends were cut back, 5 bases at V and 5 bases at J, with 15 bases in the middle. Germline assignment: CDR1 LNHDA and CDR2 SQIVND (reference sequence). The CDR3 sequence is 15 residues long. CDR3 nucleotide sequence: TGTGCCAGTAGTGACCGGGACCTTGGGACCGGGGAGCTGTTTTTT. This codes for CASSDRDLGTGELFF. Drawing the rest from reference TRBV19 and TRBJ2-2, the complete variable domain is DGGITQSPKYLFRKEGQNVTLSCEQNLNHDAMYWYRQDPGQGLRLIYYSQIVNDFQKGDIAEGYSVSREKKESFPLTVTSAQKNPTAFYLCASSDRDLGTGELFFGEGSRLTVL.

The sample holds one count of this clone. The genes are TRBV6-6 and TRBJ1-3, with 7 positions matching TRBD1. Germline CDR1 and CDR2: MNHNY and SVGAGI (reference sequence). Trimming removed 4 bases from V and 0 bases from J; junction bases left unmatched: 0. The CDR3 contains 14 residues. The CDR3 coding sequence is TGTGCCAGCAGTTCAGGGGGCTCTGGAAACACCATATATTTT. It is translated as CASSSGGSGNTIYF.